This T cell receptor (beta chain) appears in the sequencing data of a study of blood T cell repertoires in COVID-19. About the study: PBMCs, B-cell-depleted T cells, or T cells were the source of the cDNA or gDNA that made up the material.

Germline CDR1 MNHNS, CDR2 SASEGT. With 0 bases removed from V and 7 bases from J, the gap between germline ends came to 13 bases. The length of the CDR3 is 15 residues. This clone was seen only a few times. Using immunoSEQ multiplex PCR, the repertoire was profiled, and TCRdb retains in-frame clones only, with some absent. The sample shows about 150,000 clones, roughly nine tenths of them seen only once. Sequenced sample: peripheral blood. The rearrangement joins TRBV6-1 to TRBJ1-5; the D gene is possibly TRBD1 (5 bases). This sequence was found in a woman in her thirties or forties with acute or convalescent COVID-19. In DNA form, the CDR3 reads TGTGCCAGCAGTGAAGCCGGGCCTAGGGGCCAGCCCCAGCATTTT. Translation gives CASSEAGPRGQPQHF.